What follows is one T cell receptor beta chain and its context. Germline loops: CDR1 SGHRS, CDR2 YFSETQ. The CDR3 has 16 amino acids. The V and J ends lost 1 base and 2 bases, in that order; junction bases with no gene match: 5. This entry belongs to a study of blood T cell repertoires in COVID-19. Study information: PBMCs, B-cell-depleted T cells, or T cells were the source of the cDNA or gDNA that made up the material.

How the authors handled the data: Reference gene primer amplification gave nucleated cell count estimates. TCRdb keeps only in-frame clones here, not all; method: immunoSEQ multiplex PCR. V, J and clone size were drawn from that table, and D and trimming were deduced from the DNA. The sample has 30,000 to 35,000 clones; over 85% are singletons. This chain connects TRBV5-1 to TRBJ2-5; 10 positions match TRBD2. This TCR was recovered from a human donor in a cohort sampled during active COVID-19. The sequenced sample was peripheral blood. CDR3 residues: CASSLSPSGSQETQYF. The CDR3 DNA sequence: TGCGCCAGCAGCTTGTCTCCTAGCGGGAGTCAAGAGACCCAGTACTTC.